This TCR beta chain was documented in a study of vaccination effects on CD4 cells after COVID-19 (dated by TCRdb to the early 2020s). Background for the entire study: Across the study, the median time from the second dose to post-vaccine sampling was 72 days (range 14 to 241). In both COVID-19 convalescent patients and infection-naive vaccine recipients, the study compared SARS-CoV-2 spike-specific CD4+ TCR repertoires from before mRNA vaccination with those from after it. A total of more than 8 COVID-19 convalescent patients and 4 SARS-CoV-2-naive healthy vaccine recipients were included in the full study. The Oncomine TCR Beta short-read assay on an Illumina iSeq 100 was used to sequence cultures from other donors in the study.

General findings and caveats noted by the study authors: Both infection-induced and vaccine-induced clones contracted markedly at late post-vaccination timepoints, which is consistent with waning T cell responses. Among healthy vaccine recipients, nearly all vaccine-induced clones were SARS-CoV-2 mono-reactive, and only 1 of 255 was cross-reactive with common cold coronaviruses. The study was limited by a small number of convalescent patients, and early post-infection timepoints were lacking.

Turning to this clone: Its antigen remains undetermined. Base qualities are not recorded, but no much larger clone differs from it by a single base.

The CDR3 goes from the cysteine to the phenylalanine over 21 residues. The only DNA kept is the CDR3, 63 bases in frame from the first base. Compared with germline, V lacks 5 bases and J lacks 0 bases; bases without a gene match: 21. From the germline V gene, CDR1 is SGHRS and CDR2 is YFSETQ. In the ViraFEST assay, PBMC were stimulated with viral peptide pools, and TCR sequencing was then used to find antigen-specific CD4+ T cell clonotypes based on their expansion. After roughly 11 days of culture, CD4+ T cells were isolated with the EasySep CD4+ T cell isolation kit. Participants received two doses of either the BNT162b2 or the mRNA-1273 mRNA SARS-CoV-2 vaccine. Negative nucleocapsid antibody results before and after vaccination confirmed that the healthy vaccine recipients had no prior SARS-CoV-2 infection. Over 1.5 million PBMC per well were cultured with 10 ug/ml peptides in IMDM containing roughly 5% human AB serum, about 10 IU/ml IL-2 and gentamicin. On days 3 and 7, half of the culture medium was replaced with fresh IL-2-containing medium. Unless noted otherwise, every peptide stimulation condition was cultured in triplicate wells. PBMC were separated from whole blood using Ficoll-Paque Plus gradient centrifugation and were then either cryopreserved at -140C or used fresh. The spike proteins of SARS-CoV-2 and of the common cold coronaviruses HCoV-NL63, HCoV-OC43 and HCoV-229E were spanned by overlapping peptide pools. Genomic DNA was extracted from cultured CD4+ T cells with the QIAamp micro DNA kit.

Library preparation used the immunoSEQ multiplex PCR assay. TCR beta CDR3 sequencing was performed on DNA from the cultured, isolated CD4+ T cells. Processing in the source paper ran as follows. The analysis removed non-productive TCR sequences, trimmed reads to the CDR3 region, and retained only CDR3s that were 7 or more amino acids long. Antigen-specific clonotypes were identified using the MANAFEST web app by comparison of expansion in peptide wells against reference cultures. For clones to be considered positive, expansion at FDR<0.05 versus reference and all other wells, an odds ratio above 5, and a frequency above 0.1% in two replicate wells were required. Clonotypes significantly expanded in SARS-CoV-2 spike wells and in at least one common cold coronavirus spike condition were defined as cross-reactive. CDR3 similarity was assessed by Levenshtein distance with the stringdist R package, and unrooted trees were built with ape in R 3.6.1. TCRdb obtained this table from immuneACCESS and retained in-frame rearrangements with V and J assigned. These tables miss some clones; where compared with another copy, unresolved V genes account for less than half of the shortfall, and the remainder is unexplained. V and J calls and clone size are given by that table; D and trimming were obtained from the DNA. This sample lists about 16,000 clones; around 76% were detected once. The ten largest clonotypes hold approximately 19% of the sample.

The receptor's source is a human donor who received a COVID-19 vaccine. Sequencing was performed on CD4+ T cells from PBMCs cultured with HCoV-NL63 spike peptides, taken after COVID-19 vaccination. The sample's cell subset or site label is to be understood as: HCoV-NL63 spike overlapping peptide pool stimulation. The chain was built from TRBV5-1 and TRBJ2-3, with 10 junctional bases fitting TRBD2. The nucleotide sequence reads as follows: TGCGCCAGCAGGGACGTAAGGAGGGGACTAGCGATTACCACTAGCACAGATACGCAGTATTTT. Translated, it gives CASRDVRRGLAITTSTDTQYF.